The 28 T cell receptor beta chains presented below share a single source sample, sequenced in a study of cytomegalovirus exposure and HLA in healthy donors. The study ran its PCR with 60 Vbeta and 13 Jbeta primers. Method: immunoSEQ multiplex PCR; TCRdb's copy keeps in-frame clones and lacks some. This table holds roughly 120,000 clones, approximately 78% found once. Input material: PBMCs. These receptors were obtained from a woman aged 30 to 39 in good health and CMV-seropositive.

This clone has a handful of counts. The rearrangement links TRBV4-2 to TRBJ1-6; 7 nucleotides match TRBD1. The CDR3 consists of 15 residues. V shed 2 bases and J 6 bases; nucleotides not matched to a gene: 4. Germline assignment: CDR1 LGHNA and CDR2 YNFKEQ. The CDR3: CASSQFDRVNSPLHF. In nucleotides, the CDR3 is TGTGCCAGCAGCCAATTTGACAGGGTTAATTCACCCCTCCACTTT.

CDR3 sequence: CASSSSSPNSNQPQHF. In DNA form, the CDR3 reads TGTGCCAGCTCGTCTTCTAGCCCTAATAGCAATCAGCCCCAGCATTTT. This sequence joins TRBV18 and TRBJ1-5, with D unresolved. The CDR3 has 16 residues. The V end was cut by 6 bases, the J end by 0 bases, with 15 bases between. The germline gives CDR1 KGHSH, CDR2 LQKENI. The full variable domain, with the rest looked up from reference TRBV18 and TRBJ1-5, is NAGVMQNPRHLVRRRGQEARLRCSPMKGHSHVYWYRQLPEEGLKFMVYLQKENIIDESGMPKERFSAEFPKEGPSILRIQQVVRGDSAAYFCASSSSSPNSNQPQHFGDGTRLSIL.

The genes are TRBV6-5 and TRBJ2-1, with 9 bases that match TRBD1. The junction had 2 bases not matched to a gene; V was cut back by 6 bases and J by 2 bases. The germline gives CDR1 MNHEY, CDR2 SVGAGI. CDR3 size: 14 residues. The CDR3 loop is CASRRQGAYNEQFF. CDR3 nucleotides: TGTGCCAGCAGAAGACAGGGGGCCTACAATGAGCAGTTCTTC.

A few counts support this clone. The gene calls are TRBV6-6 and TRBJ2-3; the D gene is possibly TRBD1 (5 bases). The CDR3 has 14 amino acids. V was cut by 2 bases and J by 0 bases, with 6 bases left in between. Germline V gives CDR1 MNHNY, CDR2 SVGAGI (reference sequence). CDR3 bases: TGTGCCAGCAGTTACGGACAAAGCACAGATACGCAGTATTTT. Translation gives CASSYGQSTDTQYF.

The rearrangement links TRBV27 to TRBJ2-3, with 12 nucleotides matching TRBD1. The length of the CDR3 is 18 residues. CDR1 is MNHEY, CDR2 SMNVEV, per germline (reference sequence). V lost 1 base, J lost 2 bases, and 7 bases stayed unmatched. This CDR3 reads CASSLLRGTGGHTDTQYF. The CDR3 DNA sequence: TGTGCCAGCAGTTTATTACGTGGGACAGGGGGCCACACAGATACGCAGTATTTT.

V usage is TRBV15 and J usage is TRBJ1-2; D gene ambiguous. CDR1 is LNHNV, CDR2 YYDKDF, per germline (reference sequence). Trimming removed 0 bases at V and 9 bases at J, with 11 bases between. The CDR3 contains 13 residues. For the CDR3, the DNA is TGTGCCACCAGCAGAGATCGAGGTTCCCGCTACACCTTC. Translated, it gives CATSRDRGSRYTF.

This clone was seen once. The chain carries TRBV7-3 and TRBJ2-7, with D possibly TRBD1 on 6 matching bases. Germline V gene sequence: CDR1 SGHTA, CDR2 FQGTGA. The CDR3 length is 15 residues. Trimming shortened V by 5 bases and J by 2 bases, and 16 bases separated the two germline ends. Written as DNA, the CDR3 is TGTGCCAGCAGCCAGGGGTGGGGCTGGACCTACGAGCAGTACTTC. Translated: CASSQGWGWTYEQYF. Using reference TRBV7-3 and TRBJ2-7 for the parts outside the CDR3, the full variable domain is GAGVSQTPSNKVTEKGKYVELRCDPISGHTALYWYRQSLGQGPEFLIYFQGTGAADDSGLPNDRFFAVRPEGSVSTLKIQRTERGDSAVYLCASSQGWGWTYEQYFGPGTRLTVT.

This clone was observed once. The rearrangement joins TRBV5-1 to TRBJ2-1; D is unresolved. Deletions cut 7 bases from V and 6 bases from J, with 20 bases between. Germline V gene lookup returns CDR1 SGHRS and CDR2 YFSETQ. This CDR3 is 15 amino acids long. The DNA of the CDR3 is TGCGCCAGCGGAGAAGGCGCCAAGATATCCAATGAGCAGTTCTTC. Translated, it gives CASGEGAKISNEQFF.

The chain combines TRBV9 with TRBJ2-3; possibly TRBD1 for D (7 bases). Deletions cut 2 bases from V and 6 bases from J, with 13 bases between. CDR3 length: 14 residues. The germline V gene has CDR1 SGDLS and CDR2 YYNGEE. The CDR3 here is CASSVTGAGDTQYF. The CDR3 nucleotides read TGTGCCAGCAGCGTTACAGGGGCGGGGGATACGCAGTATTTT.

This clone appeared a few times. This chain joins TRBV28 and TRBJ1-2; D is unclear. CDR1 MDHEN and CDR2 SYDVKM come from the germline V gene. The CDR3 spans 17 residues. Deletions cut 5 bases from V and 1 base from J, with 20 bases between. The CDR3 loop is CASSLQVRGFLNYGYTF. CDR3 DNA sequence: TGTGCCAGCAGTCTACAAGTACGAGGATTCCTTAACTATGGCTACACCTTC.

The chain joins TRBV28 to TRBJ1-2, with a weak D call TRBD1 (5 bases). The CDR3 is 14 residues long. Germline-derived CDR1 and CDR2 are MDHEN and SYDVKM. V was trimmed by 6 bases and J by 3 bases, leaving 14 bases between them. The chain's CDR3 is CASSSLGQYYGYTF. CDR3 in DNA: TGTGCCAGCAGCTCTCTGGGGCAATACTATGGCTACACCTTC.

The gene calls are TRBV6-5 and TRBJ1-6, with 8 bases fitting TRBD1. Unmatched junction bases numbered 4, after V lost 2 bases and J lost 4 bases. The CDR3 contains 16 residues. Germline V gene data show CDR1 as MNHEY and CDR2 as SVGAGI. As DNA, the CDR3 is TGTGCCAGCAGTTACCTAGGACAGGGTTATAATTCACCCCTCCACTTT. It yields the protein CASSYLGQGYNSPLHF.

On this clone: Other nucleotide sequences in the sample specify the same CDR3. Here the CDR3 DNA reads TGTGCCAGCAGCTTAGACAGGGGGGGAGGTGAGCAGTACTTC. Its translation: CASSLDRGGGEQYF. The chain carries TRBV7-2 and TRBJ2-7, with D maybe TRBD1 (8 bases). CDR1 and CDR2 from the germline V gene are SGHTA and FQGNSA. This CDR3 has 14 amino acids. The V and J ends lost 1 base and 7 bases respectively, with 14 bases between them.

The CDR3 sequence: CASSYSPRGRNQPQHF. The DNA for the CDR3 is TGTGCCAGCAGTTACTCGCCTAGGGGGCGCAATCAGCCCCAGCATTTT. The rearrangement joins TRBV6-5 to TRBJ1-5; TRBD1 agrees at 7 bases. The CDR3 is made up of 16 amino acids. J lost 2 bases, V lost 0 bases, and 4 bases had no gene match. Per germline, CDR1 MNHEY and CDR2 SVGAGI.

This chain connects TRBV4-1 to TRBJ1-4; 9 nucleotides align to TRBD1. This CDR3 contains 19 residues. CDR1 and CDR2 from the germline V gene are MGHRA and YSYEKL. With 1 base clipped from V and 0 bases from J, the junction kept 9 bases outside the gene matches. Written as DNA, the CDR3 is TGCGCCAGCAGCCAAGCCGGGACAGGGAACTCTGCAACTAATGAAAAACTGTTTTTT. Protein product: CASSQAGTGNSATNEKLFF.

This clone is a singleton in its sample. Relative to the germline gene, one junction end is altered; a read error may explain this. The chain employs TRBV7-9 and TRBJ1-4, with 10 bases aligning to TRBD1. Germline CDR1 reads SEHNR; CDR2 reads FQNEAQ (reference sequence). The CDR3 is made up of 16 amino acids. The DNA for the CDR3 is TGTTCCAGCAGCTTGGGGACAGGGGTAACTAATGAAAAACTGTTTTTT. Translating it yields CSSSLGTGVTNEKLFF.

CDR3 amino acids: CASSLGQNNEQFF. CDR3 nucleotides: TGTGCCAGCAGCTTAGGGCAGAACAATGAGCAGTTCTTC. The chain combines TRBV7-3 with TRBJ2-1; D gene ambiguous. V gave up 2 bases and J gave up 5 bases, with 7 bases separating them. The CDR3 length is 13 residues. Germline loops: CDR1 SGHTA, CDR2 FQGTGA.

The chain combines TRBV25-1 with TRBJ1-2; 8 nucleotides align to TRBD1. Germline CDR1 MGHDK, CDR2 SYGVNS. The CDR3 consists of 13 residues. Losses at the gene ends were 4 bases for V and 8 bases for J; bases not matched to a gene: 6. The CDR3 sequence: CASSAATGVGYTF. The CDR3, as DNA: TGTGCCAGCAGTGCCGCGACAGGGGTGGGCTACACCTTC.

The V gene is TRBV7-9, the J gene TRBJ2-5, with no clear D. The CDR3 contains 12 residues. Between the trimmed V and J ends, which lost 4 bases and 1 base, there was a span of 4 bases. Germline CDR1 is SEHNR and CDR2 is FQNEAQ (reference sequence). Written as DNA, the CDR3 is TGTGCCAGCAGCTCCAGCCAAGAGACCCAGTACTTC. Protein: CASSSSQETQYF.

This clone showed up just a few times. This rearrangement joins TRBV4-2 to TRBJ2-1, with TRBD1 matching over 10 bases. Germline CDR1 and CDR2: LGHNA and YNFKEQ. With 1 base clipped from V and 8 bases from J, the junction kept 2 bases outside the gene matches. The CDR3 sequence is 14 residues long. CDR3 DNA: TGTGCCAGCAGCCAAGCCGGGACAGGGGATGAGCAGTTCTTC. Amino acids: CASSQAGTGDEQFF.

This CDR3 is CASSARTGDTEAFF. The CDR3 DNA follows: TGTGCCAGCTCAGCCCGGACAGGGGATACTGAAGCTTTCTTT. This chain connects TRBV18 to TRBJ1-1, with 9 bases fitting TRBD1. J lost 5 bases, V lost 5 bases, and 6 bases had no gene match. CDR3 length: 14 amino acids. From germline, CDR1 is KGHSH and CDR2 LQKENI. Based on the CDR3 plus reference TRBV18 and TRBJ1-1, the full variable domain is NAGVMQNPRHLVRRRGQEARLRCSPMKGHSHVYWYRQLPEEGLKFMVYLQKENIIDESGMPKERFSAEFPKEGPSILRIQQVVRGDSAAYFCASSARTGDTEAFFGQGTRLTVV.

This chain uses TRBV4-1 with TRBJ2-7; 9 nucleotides agree with TRBD2. This CDR3 has 18 residues. Unmatched junction bases numbered 18, after V lost 4 bases and J lost 5 bases. In germline, CDR1 is MGHRA, CDR2 YSYEKL. The CDR3 DNA reads TGCGCCAGCAGCCCCCTTTCAAGAGGGCGGGGGGGCTTCGACGAGCAGTACTTC. Its translation is CASSPLSRGRGGFDEQYF.

This rearrangement joins TRBV30 to TRBJ2-2; 7 nucleotides line up with TRBD1. Trimming removed 4 bases from V and 0 bases from J; junction bases left unmatched: 5. CDR3 length: 15 residues. Germline CDR1 GTSNPN, CDR2 SVGIG (reference sequence). CDR3 region: CAWTDRAANTGELFF. As DNA, the CDR3 is TGTGCCTGGACTGACAGGGCGGCGAACACCGGGGAGCTGTTTTTT.

The gene calls are TRBV30 and TRBJ2-5; possibly TRBD2 for D (5 bases). Germline values: CDR1 GTSNPN, CDR2 SVGIG (reference sequence). V was clipped by 3 bases and J by 11 bases, with 19 bases between them. The CDR3 is 13 residues long. The CDR3 bases are TGTGCCTGGAGGAAGTCCCTGCTTGGGGAGCAGTACTTC. This encodes CAWRKSLLGEQYF.

The chain couples TRBV4-1 to TRBJ2-1, with 7 bases matching TRBD2. Germline V CDR1 and CDR2: MGHRA, YSYEKL. The CDR3 is made up of 19 amino acids. The junction had 18 bases not matched to a gene; V was cut back by 3 bases and J by 4 bases. CDR3 in amino acids: CASSQAPAGEGTLYNEQFF. CDR3 nucleotides: TGCGCCAGCAGCCAGGCGCCCGCGGGGGAGGGGACCCTTTACAATGAGCAGTTCTTC.

The rearrangement links TRBV30 to TRBJ1-6; D is ambiguous. Trimming took off 0 bases at V and 9 bases at J, with 9 bases between the two ends. Looked up from germline, CDR1 is GTSNPN and CDR2 is SVGIG (reference sequence). The CDR3 spans 13 residues. This CDR3 is CAWSVQPFSPLHF. CDR3 in DNA: TGTGCCTGGAGTGTACAACCTTTTTCACCCCTCCACTTT.

V gene TRBV5-6 combines with J gene TRBJ1-5; no clear D. Germline V gene lookup returns CDR1 SGHDT and CDR2 YYEEEE. This CDR3 spans 8 amino acids. This chain's CDR3 is CPGQPQHF. CDR3 sequence (DNA): TGTCCAGGTCAGCCCCAGCATTTT. Drawing the rest from reference TRBV5-6 and TRBJ1-5, the complete variable domain is DAGVTQSPTHLIKTRGQQVTLRCSPKSGHDTVSWYQQALGQGPQFIFQYYEEEERQRGNFPDRFSGHQFPNYSSELNVNALLLGDSALYLCPGQPQHFGDGTRLSIL.

J is TRBJ2-2 and V is TRBV5-1; 9 nucleotides align to TRBD1. This CDR3 has 15 amino acids. Looked up from germline, CDR1 is SGHRS and CDR2 is YFSETQ. V shed 4 bases and J 5 bases; nucleotides not matched to a gene: 6. In nucleotides, the CDR3 is TGCGCCAGCAGCCTGGGGACAGGGAGGACCGGGGAGCTGTTTTTT. As protein: CASSLGTGRTGELFF.